A selection of T cell receptor beta chains follows, all from one sample in a study of OX40 agonist ivuxolimab in advanced cancers. Sequencing was performed with immunoSEQ multiplex PCR; in TCRdb, only in-frame clones are kept and a portion is missing. This sample has 75,000 to 100,000 clones, with approximately 80% found just once. This specimen consisted of CD4+ or CD8+ T cells sorted from blood, obtained in a trial of the OX40 agonist ivuxolimab. Every receptor here comes from an adult with an advanced solid tumor such as melanoma, head and neck, liver or kidney cancer. Both conserved end residues are trimmed from each CDR3. Each record gives: J gene, V gene, CDR3 length, CDR3 protein.

TRBJ1-4 TRBV5-1 14 ASSGQGVGTNEKLF
TRBJ2-3 TRBV10-3 16 AISESPGQDWAADTQY
TRBJ1-1 TRBV28 10 ASSLIEGGAF
TRBJ2-5 TRBV6-4 13 ARGGEFASSFGAY
TRBJ1-5 TRBV6-1 13 ASSLDRGDNQPQH
TRBJ2-7 TRBV20-1 9 SAREDSQQY
TRBJ2-7 TRBV5-1 12 ASRWGGPEYEQY
TRBJ2-7 TRBV18 12 ASSPRTGFDEQY
TRBJ2-1 TRBV6-5 14 ASSYPGQGRNNEQF
TRBJ2-7 TRBV6-6 10 ASSYGENEQY
TRBJ2-2 TRBV28 14 ATPARTSGHTGELF
TRBJ1-1 TRBV6-5 12 ASSYSDENTEAF
TRBJ2-7 TRBV7-2 9 ASSLAVEQY
TRBJ1-3 TRBV19 13 ASSNTRAAGNTIY
TRBJ2-3 TRBV29-1 12 SALARGGTDTQY
TRBJ2-7 TRBV7-6 9 ASSLAREQY
TRBJ2-3 TRBV13 13 ASSLGATGPDTQY
TRBJ1-1 TRBV19 12 ASSIRGAYTEAF
TRBJ1-2 TRBV28 13 ASSPLTGQFAGNT
TRBJ1-1 TRBV11-2 8 ASSLVEAF
TRBJ1-6 TRBV6-1 14 ASSEVVSTTGSPLH
TRBJ2-1 TRBV30 10 AWMAQRNEQF
TRBJ2-1 TRBV4-2 14 ASSQVSGGRIDEQF
TRBJ2-1 TRBV9 13 ASSVAAYEGGEQF
TRBJ2-1 TRBV7-9 14 ASSLFGLATYNEQF
TRBJ2-1 TRBV2 14 ASSVSSGSTYNEQF
TRBJ2-7 TRBV4-1 12 ASSPGLGGYEQY
TRBJ1-1 TRBV6-6 11 ASSHSSVTEAF
TRBJ2-2 TRBV5-1 14 ASRSTGSEDTGELF
TRBJ2-3 TRBV7-9 14 ASSRGQGAIADTQY
TRBJ2-5 TRBV9 13 ASSVGGGSRETQY
TRBJ1-2 TRBV5-1 16 ASSTSSGTGRQVYGYT
TRBJ1-5 TRBV7-2 11 ASSFGQGRPQH
TRBJ2-3 TRBV14 14 ASSQDLAGGADTQY
TRBJ1-4 TRBV6-5 13 ASSSMTGGNEKLF
TRBJ1-2 TRBV5-4 13 ASRLGTVTNYGYT
TRBJ1-2 TRBV9 9 ASSADRGYT
TRBJ1-1 TRBV11-3 11 ASSSRGGTEAF
TRBJ1-1 TRBV6-4 11 ASSRTGNTEAF
TRBJ2-2 TRBV29-1 12 SCKRGANTGELF
TRBJ1-2 TRBV4-2 13 ASSQTPTGDYGYT
TRBJ2-1 TRBV29-1 12 SVRDTGSYNEQF
TRBJ1-5 TRBV18 12 ASSSGTGNQPQH
TRBJ2-2 TRBV5-1 14 ASSRGTSGNTGELF